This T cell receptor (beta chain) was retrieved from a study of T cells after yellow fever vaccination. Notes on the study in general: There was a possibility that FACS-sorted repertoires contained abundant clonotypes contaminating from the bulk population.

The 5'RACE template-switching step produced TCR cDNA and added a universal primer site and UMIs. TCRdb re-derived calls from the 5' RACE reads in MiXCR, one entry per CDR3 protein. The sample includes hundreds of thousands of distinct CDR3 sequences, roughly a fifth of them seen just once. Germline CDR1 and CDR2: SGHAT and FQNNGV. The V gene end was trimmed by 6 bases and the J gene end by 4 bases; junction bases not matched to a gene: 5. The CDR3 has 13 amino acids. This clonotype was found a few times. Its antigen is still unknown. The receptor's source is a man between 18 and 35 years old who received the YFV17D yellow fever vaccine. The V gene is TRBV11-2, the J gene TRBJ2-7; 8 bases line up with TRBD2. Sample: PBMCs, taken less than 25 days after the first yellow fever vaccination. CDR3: CASSTGGRYEQYF. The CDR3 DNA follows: TGTGCCAGCAGTACGGGGGGGAGGTACGAGCAGTACTTC.